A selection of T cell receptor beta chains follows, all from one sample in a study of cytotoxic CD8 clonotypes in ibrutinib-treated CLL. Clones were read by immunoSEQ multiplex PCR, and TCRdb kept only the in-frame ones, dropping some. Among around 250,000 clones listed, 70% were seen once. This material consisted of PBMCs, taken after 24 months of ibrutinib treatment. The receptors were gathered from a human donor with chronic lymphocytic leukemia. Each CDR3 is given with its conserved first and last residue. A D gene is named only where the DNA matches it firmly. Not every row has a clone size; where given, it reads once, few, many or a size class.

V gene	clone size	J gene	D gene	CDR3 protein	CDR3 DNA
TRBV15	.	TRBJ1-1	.	CATSRGGAGDTEAFF	TGTGCCACCAGCAGAGGGGGTGCGGGGGACACTGAAGCTTTCTTT
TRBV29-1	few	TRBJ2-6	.	CSVSPSGANVLTF	TGCAGCGTTTCCCCGTCTGGGGCCAACGTCCTGACTTTC
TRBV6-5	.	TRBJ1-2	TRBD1	CASSYGRGGFYGYTF	TGTGCCAGCAGTTACGGCAGGGGGGGTTTTTATGGCTACACCTTC
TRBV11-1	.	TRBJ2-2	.	CASSLRTTGELFF	TGTGCCAGCAGCTTACGTACCACCGGGGAGCTGTTTTTT
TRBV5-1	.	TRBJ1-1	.	CASSLRGANTEAFF	TGCGCCAGCAGCTTGAGAGGGGCTAACACTGAAGCTTTCTTT
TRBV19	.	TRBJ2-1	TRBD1	CATHQGQVYNEQFF	TGTGCCACCCACCAGGGACAGGTTTACAATGAGCAGTTCTTC
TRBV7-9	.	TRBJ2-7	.	CASSLTRNDYEQYF	TGTGCCAGCAGCTTAACCCGAAACGACTACGAGCAGTACTTC
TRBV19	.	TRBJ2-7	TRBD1	CASSLSGTDPTSSYEQYF	TGTGCCAGTAGTCTCTCCGGGACAGACCCCACCAGCTCCTACGAGCAGTACTTC
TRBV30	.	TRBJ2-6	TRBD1	CAWSTGQNGPNVLTF	TGTGCCTGGAGTACGGGACAGAATGGCCCCAACGTCCTGACTTTC
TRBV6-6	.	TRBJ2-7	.	CASSLPLSYEQYF	TGTGCCAGCAGCCTACCATTAAGCTACGAGCAGTACTTC
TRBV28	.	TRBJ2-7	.	CASSQSQGTEQYF	TGTGCCAGCAGCCAATCGCAGGGCACCGAGCAGTACTTC
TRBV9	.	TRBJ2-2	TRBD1	CASSPRSGTGVTGELFF	TGTGCCAGCAGCCCACGATCCGGGACAGGGGTCACCGGGGAGCTGTTTTTT
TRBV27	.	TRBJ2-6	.	CASSLFSGANVLTF	TGTGCCAGCAGTTTGTTCTCTGGGGCCAACGTCCTGACTTTC
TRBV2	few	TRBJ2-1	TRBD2	CASSFGTSGFQFF	TGTGCCAGCAGTTTCGGGACTAGTGGCTTCCAGTTCTTC
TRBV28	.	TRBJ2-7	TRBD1	CASSEGTGGNEQYF	TGTGCCAGCAGTGAGGGGACAGGGGGCAACGAGCAGTACTTC
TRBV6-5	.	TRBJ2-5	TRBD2	CASSIQTSGETQYF	TGTGCCAGCAGTATCCAGACTAGCGGAGAGACCCAGTACTTC
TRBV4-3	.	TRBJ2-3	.	CASSQDLPQGLDTQYF	TGCGCCAGCAGCCAAGATCTCCCCCAGGGTTTAGATACGCAGTATTTT
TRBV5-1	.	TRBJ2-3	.	CASSRGQEGDTQYF	TGCGCCAGCAGCCGCGGACAGGAGGGGGATACGCAGTATTTT
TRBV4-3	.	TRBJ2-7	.	CASSQTEVPYEQYF	TGCGCCAGCAGCCAGACGGAGGTGCCCTACGAGCAGTACTTC
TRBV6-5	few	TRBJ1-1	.	CASREGWTAEAFF	TGTGCCAGCAGGGAGGGTTGGACGGCGGAAGCTTTCTTT
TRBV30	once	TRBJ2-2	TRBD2	CAWSLTRTSGTNTGELFF	TGTGCCTGGAGTCTGACAAGGACTAGCGGGACGAACACCGGGGAGCTGTTTTTT
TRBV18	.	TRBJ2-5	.	CASSPTIETQYF	TGTGCCAGCTCACCGACAATAGAGACCCAGTACTTC
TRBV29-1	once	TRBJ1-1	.	CSVARQLTEAFF	TGCAGCGTTGCTAGGCAGCTCACTGAAGCTTTCTTT
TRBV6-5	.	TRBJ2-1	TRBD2	CASSPGTRNEQFF	TGTGCCAGCAGTCCGGGGACTAGAAATGAGCAGTTCTTC
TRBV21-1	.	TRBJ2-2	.	CASSKRDGLILLARRNTGELFF	TGTGCCAGCAGCAAAAGGGACGGGCTTATTTTATTGGCCCGCCGGAACACCGGGGAGCTGTTTTTT
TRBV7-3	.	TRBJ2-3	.	CASSIGPGPTDTQYF	TGTGCCAGCAGCATAGGACCGGGACCTACAGATACGCAGTATTTT
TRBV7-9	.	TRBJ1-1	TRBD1	CASSRAPGQGARKNTEAFF	TGTGCCAGCAGCCGCGCCCCGGGACAGGGGGCGCGGAAGAACACTGAAGCTTTCTTT
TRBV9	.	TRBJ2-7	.	CASSVAPGRGDPYEQYF	TGTGCCAGCAGCGTAGCGCCAGGACGCGGGGACCCCTACGAGCAGTACTTC
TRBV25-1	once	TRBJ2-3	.	CASSLQAGDTQYF	TGTGCCAGCAGTCTGCAAGCGGGAGATACGCAGTATTTT
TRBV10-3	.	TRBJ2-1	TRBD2	CASSRGTSGQYNEQFF	TGTGCCAGTTCTAGAGGGACTAGCGGACAATACAATGAGCAGTTCTTC
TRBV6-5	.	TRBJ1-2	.	CASSYSSGTHLGYTF	TGTGCCAGCAGTTATTCATCCGGGACCCACCTCGGCTACACCTTC
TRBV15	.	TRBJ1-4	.	CATSREQGGNEKLFF	TGTGCCACCAGCAGAGAACAGGGAGGCAATGAAAAACTGTTTTTT
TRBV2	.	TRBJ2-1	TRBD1	CASSGTGYNEQFF	TGTGCCAGCAGTGGGACAGGGTATAATGAGCAGTTCTTC
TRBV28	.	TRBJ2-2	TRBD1	CASSLGQLTGELFF	TGTGCCAGCAGTTTGGGACAGCTCACCGGGGAGCTGTTTTTT
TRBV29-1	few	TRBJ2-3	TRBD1	CSAGRGTGGTDTQYF	TGCAGCGCCGGGAGGGGGACAGGGGGAACAGATACGCAGTATTTT
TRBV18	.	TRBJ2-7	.	CASSPPSQSYEQYF	TGTGCCAGCTCACCACCGTCACAATCCTACGAGCAGTACTTC
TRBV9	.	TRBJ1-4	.	CASSVGRTPATNEKLFF	TGTGCCAGCAGCGTAGGGAGGACCCCGGCAACTAATGAAAAACTGTTTTTT
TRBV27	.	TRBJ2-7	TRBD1	CASGPGGLREQYF	TGTGCCAGTGGGCCAGGGGGCTTGAGGGAGCAGTACTTC
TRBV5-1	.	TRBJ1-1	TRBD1	CASSSLGQGRTEAFF	TGCGCCAGCAGCTCCCTAGGACAGGGGAGGACTGAAGCTTTCTTT
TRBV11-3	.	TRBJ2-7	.	CASSHRDMSSYEQYF	TGTGCCAGCAGCCACAGGGACATGAGCTCCTACGAGCAGTACTTC
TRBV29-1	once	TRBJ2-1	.	CSGSTGKNNEQFF	TGCAGCGGCTCAACCGGGAAGAACAATGAGCAGTTCTTC
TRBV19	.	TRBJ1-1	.	CASSITGDTEAFF	TGTGCCAGTAGTATTACGGGCGACACTGAAGCTTTCTTT
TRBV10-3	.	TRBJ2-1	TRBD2	CAIQVSRENSYNEQFF	TGTGCCATCCAGGTATCGCGGGAGAACTCCTACAATGAGCAGTTCTTC
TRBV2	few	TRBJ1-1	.	CASSGDLNTEAFF	TGTGCCAGCAGTGGGGACTTGAACACTGAAGCTTTCTTT
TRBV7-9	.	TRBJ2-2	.	CASRPGGQTNTGELFF	TGTGCCAGCAGACCGGGGGGACAAACGAACACCGGGGAGCTGTTTTTT
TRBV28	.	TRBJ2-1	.	CASSTPTDEQFF	TGTGCCAGCAGTACCCCGACAGATGAGCAGTTCTTC
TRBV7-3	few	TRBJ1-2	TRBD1	CASSADRRGYGYTF	TGTGCCAGCAGCGCGGACAGGAGGGGTTACGGCTACACCTTC
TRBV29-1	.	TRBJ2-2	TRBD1	CSARGPEELFF	TGCAGCGCCAGGGGGCCCGAGGAGCTGTTTTTT
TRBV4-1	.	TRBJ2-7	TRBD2	CASSQDHLAALYEQYF	TGCGCCAGCAGCCAAGACCACCTAGCGGCCCTCTACGAGCAGTACTTC
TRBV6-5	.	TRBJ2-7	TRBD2	CASSFGLAEYYEQYF	TGTGCCAGCAGCTTTGGACTAGCGGAGTACTACGAGCAGTACTTC
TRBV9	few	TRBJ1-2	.	CASSVAGVGYTF	TGTGCCAGCAGCGTAGCAGGGGTTGGCTACACCTTC
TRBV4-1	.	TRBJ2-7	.	CASSQQQGLDEQYF	TGCGCCAGCAGCCAACAACAGGGACTCGACGAGCAGTACTTC
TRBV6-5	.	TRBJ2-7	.	CASSHQRGPEQYF	TGTGCCAGCAGTCATCAACGAGGTCCCGAGCAGTACTTC
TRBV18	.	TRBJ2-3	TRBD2	CASLASGYTDTQYF	TGTGCCAGCTTAGCTAGCGGATACACAGATACGCAGTATTTT
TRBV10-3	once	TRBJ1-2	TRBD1	CAIRVQGVVPTDYGYTF	TGTGCCATCAGGGTTCAGGGGGTTGTGCCCACTGACTATGGCTACACCTTC
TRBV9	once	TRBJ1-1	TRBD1	CASSPSMGDRGVRTEAFF	TGTGCCAGCAGCCCTTCGATGGGGGACAGGGGCGTTCGCACTGAAGCTTTCTTT
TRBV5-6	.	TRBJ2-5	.	CASSPTKTETQYF	TGTGCCAGCAGCCCGACTAAAACAGAGACCCAGTACTTC